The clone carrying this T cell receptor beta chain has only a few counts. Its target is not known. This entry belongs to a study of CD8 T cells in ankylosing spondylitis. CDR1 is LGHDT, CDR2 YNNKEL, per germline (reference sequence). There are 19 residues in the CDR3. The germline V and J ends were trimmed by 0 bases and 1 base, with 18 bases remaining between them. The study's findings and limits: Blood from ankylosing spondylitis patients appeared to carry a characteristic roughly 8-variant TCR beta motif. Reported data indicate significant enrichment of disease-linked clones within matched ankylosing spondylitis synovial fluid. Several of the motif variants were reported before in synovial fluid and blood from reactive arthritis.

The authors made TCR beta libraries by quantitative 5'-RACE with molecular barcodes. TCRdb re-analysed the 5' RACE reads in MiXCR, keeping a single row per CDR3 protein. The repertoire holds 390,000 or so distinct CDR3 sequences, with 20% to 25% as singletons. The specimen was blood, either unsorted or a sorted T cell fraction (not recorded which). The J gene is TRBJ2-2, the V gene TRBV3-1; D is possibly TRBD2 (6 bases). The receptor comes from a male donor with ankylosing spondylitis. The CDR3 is CASSQEARRDFRNTGELFF. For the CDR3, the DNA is TGTGCCAGCAGCCAAGAAGCCCGACGGGACTTCCGGAACACCGGGGAGCTGTTTTTT.